The T cell receptor beta chain under discussion was sequenced for a study of blood T cell repertoires in COVID-19. Study-wide context: Italy, Spain and the United States were the sources of the convalescent and acute COVID-19 samples.

This CDR3 has 13 residues. Enrolled through a virtual design, the participants were between roughly 18 and 89 years of age and came from about two dozen US areas. Under the authors' procedure: Nucleated cell number was recorded as an estimate derived from reference gene primer amplification. Repertoires were generated with immunoSEQ multiplex PCR, while TCRdb's copy carries only in-frame clones and drops some. D and trimming were read from the DNA, whereas the V and J calls and clone size are those reported in that table. The sample yields 200,000 to 300,000 clones, more than 70% seen once. Sequencing was carried out using PBMCs or T cells enriched from blood (not recorded which). This rearrangement joins TRBV21-1 to TRBJ2-7; the DNA was not used to check the table's D call, TRBD2. TRBV21-1 is designated a pseudogene. The TCR comes from a woman in her forties with acute COVID-19. CDR3 sequence: CASIAGGIYEQYF. The CDR3 DNA reads as TGTGCCAGCATAGCGGGGGGGATCTACGAGCAGTACTTC.